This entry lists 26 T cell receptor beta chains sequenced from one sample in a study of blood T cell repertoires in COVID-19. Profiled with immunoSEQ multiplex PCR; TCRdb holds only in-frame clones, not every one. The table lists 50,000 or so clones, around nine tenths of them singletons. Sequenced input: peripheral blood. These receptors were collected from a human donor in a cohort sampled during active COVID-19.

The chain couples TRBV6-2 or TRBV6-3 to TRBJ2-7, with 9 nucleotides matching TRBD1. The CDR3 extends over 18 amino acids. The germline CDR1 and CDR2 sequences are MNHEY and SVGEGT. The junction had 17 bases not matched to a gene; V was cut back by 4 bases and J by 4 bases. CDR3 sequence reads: CASSSTGGSHGYGYEQYV. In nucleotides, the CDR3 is TGTGCCAGCAGTTCTACAGGGGGCTCTCACGGGTACGGGTACGAGCAGTACGTC.

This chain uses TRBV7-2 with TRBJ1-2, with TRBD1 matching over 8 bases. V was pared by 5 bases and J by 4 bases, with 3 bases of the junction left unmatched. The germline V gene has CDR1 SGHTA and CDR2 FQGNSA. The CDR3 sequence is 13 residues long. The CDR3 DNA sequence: TGTGCCAGCAGCCTGGACAGGGTCTATGGCTACACCTTC. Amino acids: CASSLDRVYGYTF.

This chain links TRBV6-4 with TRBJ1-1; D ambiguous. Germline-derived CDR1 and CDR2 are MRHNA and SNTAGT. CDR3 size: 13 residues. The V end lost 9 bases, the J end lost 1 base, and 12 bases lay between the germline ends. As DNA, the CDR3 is TGTGCCAGTTCCTCCACAGAGAACACTGAAGCTTTCTTT. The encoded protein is CASSSTENTEAFF.

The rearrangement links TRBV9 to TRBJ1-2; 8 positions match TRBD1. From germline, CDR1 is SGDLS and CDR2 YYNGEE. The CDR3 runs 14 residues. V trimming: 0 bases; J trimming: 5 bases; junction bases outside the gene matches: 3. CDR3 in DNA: TGTGCCAGCAGCGTAGGCAGGGGGCAGTATGGCTACACCTTC. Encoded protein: CASSVGRGQYGYTF. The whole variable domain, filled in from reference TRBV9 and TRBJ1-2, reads DSGVTQTPKHLITATGQRVTLRCSPRSGDLSVYWYQQSLDQGLQFLIQYYNGEERAKGNILERFSAQQFPDLHSELNLSSLELGDSALYFCASSVGRGQYGYTFGSGTRLTVV.

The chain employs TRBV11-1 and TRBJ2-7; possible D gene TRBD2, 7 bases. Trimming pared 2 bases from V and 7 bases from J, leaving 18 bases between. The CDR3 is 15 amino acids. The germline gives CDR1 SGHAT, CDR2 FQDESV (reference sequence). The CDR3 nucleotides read TGTGCCAGCAGCTTATTTCCGGGGGGCACGGTTGAGCAGTACTTC. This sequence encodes CASSLFPGGTVEQYF. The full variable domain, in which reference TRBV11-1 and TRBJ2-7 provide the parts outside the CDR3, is EAEVAQSPRYKITEKSQAVAFWCDPISGHATLYWYRQILGQGPELLVQFQDESVVDDSQLPKDRFSAERLKGVDSTLKIQPAELGDSAMYLCASSLFPGGTVEQYFGPGTRLTVT.

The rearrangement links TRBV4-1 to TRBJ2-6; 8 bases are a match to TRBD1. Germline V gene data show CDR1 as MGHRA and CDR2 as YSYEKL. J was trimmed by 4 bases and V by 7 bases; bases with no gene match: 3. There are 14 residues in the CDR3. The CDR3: CASKTGVGANVLTF. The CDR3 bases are TGCGCCAGCAAGACAGGGGTAGGGGCCAACGTCCTGACTTTC.

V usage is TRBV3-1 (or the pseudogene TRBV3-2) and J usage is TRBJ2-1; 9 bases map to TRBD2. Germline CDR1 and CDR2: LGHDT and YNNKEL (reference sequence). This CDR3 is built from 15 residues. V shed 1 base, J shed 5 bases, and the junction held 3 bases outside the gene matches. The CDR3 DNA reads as TGTGCCAGCAGCCAAGGGCGGGGGGGAAACAATGAGCAGTTCTTC. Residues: CASSQGRGGNNEQFF.

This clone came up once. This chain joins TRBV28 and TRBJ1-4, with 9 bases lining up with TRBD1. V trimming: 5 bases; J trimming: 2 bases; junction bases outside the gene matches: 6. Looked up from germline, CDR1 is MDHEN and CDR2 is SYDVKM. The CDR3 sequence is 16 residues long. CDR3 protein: CASSPGTGTTNEKLFF. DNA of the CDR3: TGTGCCAGCAGTCCCGGGACAGGGACGACTAATGAAAAACTGTTTTTT.

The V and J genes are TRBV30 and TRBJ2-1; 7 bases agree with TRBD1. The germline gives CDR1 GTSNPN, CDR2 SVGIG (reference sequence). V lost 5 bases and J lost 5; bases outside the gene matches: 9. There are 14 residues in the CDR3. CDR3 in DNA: TGTGCCTGGGACAGGGCCTCGGCGGACAATGAGCAGTTCTTC. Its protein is CAWDRASADNEQFF.

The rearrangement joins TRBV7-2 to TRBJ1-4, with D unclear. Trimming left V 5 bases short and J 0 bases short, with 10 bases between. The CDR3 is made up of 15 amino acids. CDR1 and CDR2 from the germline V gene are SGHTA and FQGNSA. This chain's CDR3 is CASSLSQATNEKLFF. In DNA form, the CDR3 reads TGTGCCAGCAGCCTATCCCAAGCAACTAATGAAAAACTGTTTTTT.

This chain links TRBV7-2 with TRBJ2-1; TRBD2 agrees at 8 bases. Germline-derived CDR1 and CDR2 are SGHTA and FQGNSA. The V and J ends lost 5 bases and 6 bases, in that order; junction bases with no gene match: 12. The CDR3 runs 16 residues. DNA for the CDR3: TGTGCCAGCAGCCTTAGCCCTAGCGGGCCCTTCAATGAGCAGTTCTTC. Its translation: CASSLSPSGPFNEQFF. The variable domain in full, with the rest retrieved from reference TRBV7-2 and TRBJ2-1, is GAGVSQSPSNKVTEKGKDVELRCDPISGHTALYWYRQSLGQGLEFLIYFQGNSAPDKSGLPSDRFSAERTGGSVSTLTIQRTQQEDSAVYLCASSLSPSGPFNEQFFGPGTRLTVL.

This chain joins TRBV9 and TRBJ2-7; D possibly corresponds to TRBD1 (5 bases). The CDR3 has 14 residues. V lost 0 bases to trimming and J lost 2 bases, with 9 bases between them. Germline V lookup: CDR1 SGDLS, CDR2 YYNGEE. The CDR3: CASSVDRQTYEQYF. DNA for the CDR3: TGTGCCAGCAGCGTAGATCGACAGACCTACGAGCAGTACTTC.

In DNA, the CDR3 is TGCGCCAGCAGCCAAGAGGTCGCGGGGATAGAGACCCAGTACTTC. Translating it yields CASSQEVAGIETQYF. This chain uses TRBV4-1 with TRBJ2-5; tentative D call: TRBD2 (6 bases). The V and J ends lost 0 bases and 4 bases respectively, with 12 bases between them. The CDR3 is 15 amino acids. Germline V gene lookup returns CDR1 MGHRA and CDR2 YSYEKL.

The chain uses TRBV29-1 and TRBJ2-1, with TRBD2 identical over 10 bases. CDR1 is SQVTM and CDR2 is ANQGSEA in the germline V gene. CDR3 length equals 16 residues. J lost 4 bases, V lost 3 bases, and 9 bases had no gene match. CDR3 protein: CSVESASGGVYNEQFF. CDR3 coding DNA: TGCAGCGTTGAGTCGGCTAGCGGGGGTGTATACAATGAGCAGTTCTTC.

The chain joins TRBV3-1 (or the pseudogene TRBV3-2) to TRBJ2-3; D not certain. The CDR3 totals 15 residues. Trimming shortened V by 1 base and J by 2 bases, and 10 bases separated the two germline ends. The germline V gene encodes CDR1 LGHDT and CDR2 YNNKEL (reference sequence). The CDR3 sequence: CASSQVSSPTDTQYF. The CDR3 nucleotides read TGTGCCAGCAGCCAAGTTTCTAGTCCCACAGATACGCAGTATTTT.

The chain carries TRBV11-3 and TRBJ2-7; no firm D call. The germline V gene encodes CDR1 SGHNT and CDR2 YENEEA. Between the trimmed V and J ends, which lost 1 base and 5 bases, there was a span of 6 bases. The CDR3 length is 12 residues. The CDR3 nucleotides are TGTGCCAGCAGCTTAGGGGCCCACGAGCAGTACGTC. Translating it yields CASSLGAHEQYV.

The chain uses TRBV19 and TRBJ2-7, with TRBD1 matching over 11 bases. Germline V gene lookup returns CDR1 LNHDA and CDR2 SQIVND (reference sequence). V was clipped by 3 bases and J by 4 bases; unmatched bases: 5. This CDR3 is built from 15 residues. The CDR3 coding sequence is TGTGCCAGTAGTATTTCCGGACAGGGGGCTTACGAGCAGTACTTC. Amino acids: CASSISGQGAYEQYF.

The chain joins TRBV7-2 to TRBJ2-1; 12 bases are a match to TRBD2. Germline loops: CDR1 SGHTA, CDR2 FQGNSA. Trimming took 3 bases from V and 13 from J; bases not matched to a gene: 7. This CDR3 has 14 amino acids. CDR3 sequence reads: CASSFPSGRAQQFF. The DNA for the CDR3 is TGTGCCAGCAGCTTCCCTAGCGGGAGGGCCCAACAGTTCTTC.

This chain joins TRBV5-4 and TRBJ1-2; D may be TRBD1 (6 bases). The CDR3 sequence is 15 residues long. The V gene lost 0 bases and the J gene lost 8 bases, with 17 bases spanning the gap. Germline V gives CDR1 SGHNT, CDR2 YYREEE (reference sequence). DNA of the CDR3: TGTGCCAGCAGCTTGGATCAACGGGGGGCGCGGGGCTACACCTTC. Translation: CASSLDQRGARGYTF.

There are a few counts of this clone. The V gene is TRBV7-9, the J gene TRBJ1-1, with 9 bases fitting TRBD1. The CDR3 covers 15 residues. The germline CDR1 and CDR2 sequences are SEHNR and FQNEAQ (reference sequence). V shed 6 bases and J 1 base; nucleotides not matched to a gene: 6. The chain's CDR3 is CASRPGQGPNTEAFF. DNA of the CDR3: TGTGCCAGCAGACCGGGACAGGGACCGAACACTGAAGCTTTCTTT.

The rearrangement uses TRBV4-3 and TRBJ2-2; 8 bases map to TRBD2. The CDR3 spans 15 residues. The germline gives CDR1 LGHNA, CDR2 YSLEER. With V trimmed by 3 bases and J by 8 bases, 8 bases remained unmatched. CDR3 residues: CASSHRKRETGELFF. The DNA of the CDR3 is TGCGCCAGCAGCCATCGCAAGCGGGAGACTGGGGAGCTGTTTTTT.

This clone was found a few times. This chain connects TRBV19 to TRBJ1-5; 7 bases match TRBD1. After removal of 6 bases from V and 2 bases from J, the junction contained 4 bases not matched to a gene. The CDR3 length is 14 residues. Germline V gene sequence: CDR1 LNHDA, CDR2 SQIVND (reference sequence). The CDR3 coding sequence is TGTGCCAGTAGAGGAGACAGGGGCAATCAGCCCCAGCATTTT. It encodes CASRGDRGNQPQHF.

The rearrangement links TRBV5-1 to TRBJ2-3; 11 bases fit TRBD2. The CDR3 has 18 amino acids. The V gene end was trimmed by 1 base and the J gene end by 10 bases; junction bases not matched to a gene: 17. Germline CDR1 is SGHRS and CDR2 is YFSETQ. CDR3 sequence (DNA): TGCGCCAGCAGCTTGTTCGGGGTAGCGGGAGGGCCTCGGGACGCGCAGTATTTT. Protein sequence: CASSLFGVAGGPRDAQYF.

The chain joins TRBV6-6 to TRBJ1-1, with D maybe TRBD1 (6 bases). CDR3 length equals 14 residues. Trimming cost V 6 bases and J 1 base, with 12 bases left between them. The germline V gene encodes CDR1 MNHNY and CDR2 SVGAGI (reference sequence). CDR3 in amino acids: CASRPSDRNTEAFF. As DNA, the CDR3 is TGTGCCAGCAGACCATCGGACAGGAACACTGAAGCTTTCTTT.

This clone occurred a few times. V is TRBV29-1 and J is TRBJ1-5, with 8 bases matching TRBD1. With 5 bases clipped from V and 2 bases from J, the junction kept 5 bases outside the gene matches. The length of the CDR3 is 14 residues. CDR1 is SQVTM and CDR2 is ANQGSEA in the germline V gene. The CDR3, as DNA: TGCAGCGTTTCGGACAGGGTCGGCAATCAGCCCCAGCATTTT. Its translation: CSVSDRVGNQPQHF.

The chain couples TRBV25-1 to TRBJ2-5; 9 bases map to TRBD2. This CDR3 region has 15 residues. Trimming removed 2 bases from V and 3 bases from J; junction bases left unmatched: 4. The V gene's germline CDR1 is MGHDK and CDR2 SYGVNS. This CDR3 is CASSEGGRAEETQYF. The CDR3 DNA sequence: TGTGCCAGCAGTGAAGGCGGGAGGGCCGAAGAGACCCAGTACTTC.